The 17 T cell receptor beta chains below come from one sample, sequenced in a study of T cell changes during pregnancy in multiple sclerosis. TCRdb's table, derived via immunoSEQ multiplex PCR, lists solely in-frame clones and lacks some. This sample has approximately 90,000 clones; approximately 90% occur once, and the top ten carry roughly 0.91%. This specimen was peripheral blood, taken before pregnancy. Receptors were obtained from a female donor with multiple sclerosis, enrolled in a pregnancy study.

This chain links TRBV10-2 with TRBJ2-2; D may be TRBD1 (5 bases). This CDR3 region has 15 residues. V lost 0 bases and J 8 bases, leaving 13 bases between the germline ends. Looked up from germline, CDR1 is WSHSY and CDR2 is SAAADI. This chain's CDR3 is CASSESKGVGGELFF. DNA for the CDR3: TGCGCCAGCAGTGAGTCGAAAGGGGTTGGTGGGGAGCTGTTTTTT.

The chain uses TRBV11-2 and TRBJ2-1; the match to TRBD2 covers 8 bases. In germline, CDR1 is SGHAT, CDR2 FQNNGV. This CDR3 spans 16 amino acids. V shed 5 bases and J 2 bases; nucleotides not matched to a gene: 8. CDR3: CASSILSGVAYNEQFF. The CDR3 DNA follows: TGTGCCAGCAGCATCCTTAGCGGGGTTGCCTACAATGAGCAGTTCTTC. Supplemented by reference TRBV11-2 and TRBJ2-1, the full variable domain reads EAGVAQSPRYKIIEKRQSVAFWCNPISGHATLYWYQQILGQGPKLLIQFQNNGVVDDSQLPKDRFSAERLKGVDSTLKIQPAKLEDSAVYLCASSILSGVAYNEQFFGPGTRLTVL.

The V call is TRBV7-9, the J call TRBJ1-5; maybe TRBD1 (5 bases). The germline CDR1 and CDR2 sequences are SEHNR and FQNEAQ (reference sequence). This CDR3 contains 13 residues. V lost 5 bases and J 6 bases, leaving 11 bases between the germline ends. The CDR3 DNA is TGTGCCAGCAGCCCCCCCGGGGGTCAGCCCCAGCATTTT. Encoded protein: CASSPPGGQPQHF. Filled out from reference TRBV7-9 and TRBJ1-5, the complete variable domain reads DTGVSQNPRHKITKRGQNVTFRCDPISEHNRLYWYRQTLGQGPEFLTYFQNEAQLEKSRLLSDRFSAERPKGSFSTLEIQRTEQGDSAMYLCASSPPGGQPQHFGDGTRLSIL.

The chain is built from TRBV11-3 and TRBJ1-2; D is unclear. Deletions cut 0 bases from V and 6 bases from J, with 5 bases between. Germline V gene data show CDR1 as SGHNT and CDR2 as YENEEA. The length of the CDR3 is 12 residues. The CDR3 is CASSLDSDGYTF. In DNA, the CDR3 is TGTGCCAGCAGCTTAGATAGCGATGGCTACACCTTC.

The rearrangement joins TRBV7-6 to TRBJ2-1; 7 bases fit TRBD2. The CDR3 has 16 residues. Germline CDR1 is SGHVS and CDR2 is FNYEAQ. The J segment lost 5 bases and the V segment lost 4 bases, leaving 11 bases of the junction unmatched. CDR3 residues: CASSSPRRGGNNEQFF. The CDR3, as DNA: TGTGCCAGCAGCTCCCCGCGGCGCGGGGGTAACAATGAGCAGTTCTTC.

This rearrangement joins TRBV2 to TRBJ2-3; 9 nucleotides align to TRBD1. Per germline, CDR1 SNHLY and CDR2 FYNNEI. Trimming cost V 6 bases and J 6 bases; bases outside gene matches: 7. There are 14 residues in the CDR3. In DNA, the CDR3 is TGTGCCAGCAGGGACAGGGGAATGGGTGATACGCAGTATTTT. Translation: CASRDRGMGDTQYF.

The chain uses TRBV4-1 and TRBJ1-4; weak D call: TRBD1 (6 bases). Germline CDR1 is MGHRA and CDR2 is YSYEKL. The CDR3 is 16 residues long. V lost 1 base and J 4 bases, leaving 13 bases between the germline ends. The CDR3 sequence is CASSQGRDTHNEKLFF. The CDR3 region has the DNA TGCGCCAGCAGCCAAGGAAGGGACACCCATAATGAAAAACTGTTTTTT.

The J gene is TRBJ1-1, the V gene TRBV5-3; 9 nucleotides agree with TRBD1. TRBV5-3 is filed as an ORF, its function uncertain. J gave up 1 base and V 4 bases, and 8 bases lay outside the gene matches. The CDR3 contains 16 residues. CDR3 amino acids: CARSQTGGEGNTEAFF. In DNA form, the CDR3 reads TGTGCCAGAAGCCAAACAGGGGGCGAGGGGAACACTGAAGCTTTCTTT.

The chain combines TRBV19 with TRBJ2-7; the D gene is possibly TRBD2 (5 bases). V was clipped by 5 bases and J by 6 bases, with 11 bases between them. Germline V gives CDR1 LNHDA, CDR2 SQIVND (reference sequence). CDR3 length equals 12 residues. The CDR3 DNA sequence: TGTGCCAGTAGTCGGGGAACAAGCGAGCAGTACTTC. Translated, it gives CASSRGTSEQYF.

The chain links TRBV19 to TRBJ2-7; 7 nucleotides align to TRBD1. The CDR3 has 10 amino acids. The ends lost 9 bases at V and 9 bases at J; junction bases unmatched: 5. CDR1 is LNHDA and CDR2 is SQIVND in the germline V gene (reference sequence). The CDR3 protein is CARGQPGQYF. In DNA, the CDR3 is TGTGCCAGGGGACAGCCCGGGCAGTACTTC. Filled out from reference TRBV19 and TRBJ2-7, the complete variable domain reads DGGITQSPKYLFRKEGQNVTLSCEQNLNHDAMYWYRQDPGQGLRLIYYSQIVNDFQKGDIAEGYSVSREKKESFPLTVTSAQKNPTAFYLCARGQPGQYFGPGTRLTVT.

This clone was seen a single time. The gene calls are TRBV30 and TRBJ2-6; maybe TRBD2 (5 bases). Germline V gene lookup returns CDR1 GTSNPN and CDR2 SVGIG (reference sequence). Trimming pared 0 bases from V and 12 bases from J, leaving 24 bases between. The CDR3 extends over 17 amino acids. This chain's CDR3 is CAWSVHRIARAESVLTF. CDR3 nucleotides: TGTGCCTGGAGTGTACATCGAATCGCGAGGGCGGAGAGCGTCCTGACTTTC.

This chain links TRBV6-1 with TRBJ1-5; 9 nucleotides line up with TRBD1. V lost 6 bases and J lost 6; bases outside the gene matches: 6. Germline values: CDR1 MNHNS, CDR2 SASEGT. The CDR3 has 14 residues. CDR3 protein: CASRSTGGTQPQHF. In nucleotides, the CDR3 is TGTGCCAGCAGGTCCACAGGGGGCACTCAGCCCCAGCATTTT.

The rearrangement links TRBV25-1 to TRBJ2-1; 7 bases match TRBD2. The CDR3 is 12 amino acids. Trimming took 5 bases from V and 6 from J; bases not matched to a gene: 1. CDR1 MGHDK and CDR2 SYGVNS come from the germline V gene. The CDR3 reads CASSWGGNEQFF. The DNA for the CDR3 is TGTGCCAGCAGTTGGGGGGGCAATGAGCAGTTCTTC.

This sequence joins TRBV7-7 and TRBJ2-2; D remains unclear. The CDR3 runs to 14 residues. CDR1 and CDR2 (germline): SSHAT, FNYEAQ (reference sequence). Trimming took off 6 bases at V and 3 bases at J, with 11 bases between the two ends. The CDR3 coding sequence is TGTGCCAGCAGATCCGGGTCTCACACCGGGGAGCTGTTTTTT. Its translation: CASRSGSHTGELFF.

The V call is TRBV27, the J call TRBJ2-1; TRBD2 agrees at 11 bases. Germline lookup yields CDR1 MNHEY and CDR2 SMNVEV (reference sequence). With 6 bases clipped from V and 6 bases from J, the junction kept 10 bases outside the gene matches. There are 16 residues in the CDR3. In DNA form, the CDR3 reads TGTGCCAGCAGCCCAGGGCGTCTAGCGGGAGGCAATGAGCAGTTCTTC. It is translated as CASSPGRLAGGNEQFF.

This sequence joins TRBV7-3 and TRBJ1-1, with TRBD1 matching over 7 bases. Germline CDR1 reads SGHTA; CDR2 reads FQGTGA. The V and J ends lost 5 bases and 0 bases, in that order; junction bases with no gene match: 6. This CDR3 has 15 amino acids. The CDR3 DNA follows: TGTGCCAGCAGCCTCGAAGGACAGGTGAACACTGAAGCTTTCTTT. Protein product: CASSLEGQVNTEAFF.

The rearrangement links TRBV10-1 to TRBJ1-4; the match to TRBD1 covers 10 bases. The CDR3 runs to 17 residues. The trim removed 6 bases at V and 6 bases at J, leaving 13 bases unmatched. Per the germline V gene, CDR1 is WNHNN and CDR2 is SYGVQD (reference sequence). Here the CDR3 DNA reads TGCGCCAGCAGACGTTACCGGGACAGGGGCCGATATGAAAAACTGTTTTTT. Amino acid sequence: CASRRYRDRGRYEKLFF.